This T cell receptor beta chain emerged from a study of regulatory T cells in long-lasting Graves disease. This clonotype came up many times. Time point here: newly diagnosed GD, antithyroid drugs for less than 3 months. Construction of the TCR library relied on RNA isolated from PBMCs. HTBI primers from iRepertoire and Arm-PCR of CDR3 regions yielded the TCR beta libraries. From the multiplex PCR reads, TCRdb called clonotypes with MiXCR, one entry per CDR3 protein. This table has about 540,000 distinct CDR3 sequences, approximately 13% appearing once. The same specimen was also included in a second study, on T cells in Graves' hyperthyroidism and ophthalmopathy. That work adds: The study enrolled patients aged 18 to 65 with newly diagnosed hyperthyroidism of under 2 months' duration. A 13 V-J model separated ophthalmopathy from stable hyperthyroidism.

This receptor was obtained from a young man with Graves disease. This sample comprised peripheral blood mononuclear cells (PBMCs), obtained at new diagnosis, from a patient treated with antithyroid drugs.

CDR3 DNA sequence: TGTGCCAGCAGTTTAGGGACTAGCGGGAGAGAATACGAGCAGTACTTC. This gives the protein CASSLGTSGREYEQYF. This sequence joins TRBV28 and TRBJ2-7, with TRBD2 matching 14 bases. Germline CDR1 is MDHEN and CDR2 is SYDVKM. Germline trimming cut 2 bases from V and 4 bases from J; bases unmatched to any gene: 4. This CDR3 region has 16 residues.